A single sample gave rise to the 23 T cell receptor beta chains below, sequenced in a study of response to subunit inactivated influenza vaccine. TCRdb reprocessed the RT-PCR reads with MiXCR, giving one entry per CDR3 protein. The table includes approximately 730,000 distinct CDR3 sequences, over 11% detected once. The input for sequencing was PBMCs from blood, taken approximately 15 days before vaccination. These receptors all stem from a man aged 50 to 59 who received an inactivated influenza vaccine.

This clonotype was picked up a small number of times. This sequence joins TRBV10-2 and TRBJ1-4; 7 positions agree with TRBD1. The CDR3 has 16 residues. Per the germline V gene, CDR1 is WSHSY and CDR2 is SAAADI. V lost 0 bases, J lost 9 bases, and 10 bases stayed unmatched. CDR3 residues: CASSESIFRGGKKLFF. DNA of the CDR3: TGCGCCAGCAGTGAGTCGATTTTCAGGGGGGGCAAAAAACTGTTTTTT.

This clonotype was picked up a small number of times. The chain links TRBV6-2 or TRBV6-3 to TRBJ2-3, with 12 bases matching TRBD2. The CDR3 is made up of 20 amino acids. V gave up 2 bases and J gave up 4 bases; unmatched junction bases: 16. Germline CDR1 is MNHEY and CDR2 is SVGEGT. The CDR3 reads CASSYGWASGGAGSPDTQYF. CDR3 sequence (DNA): TGTGCCAGCAGTTACGGGTGGGCTAGCGGGGGGGCCGGGTCGCCAGATACGCAGTATTTT.

The rearrangement uses TRBV9 and TRBJ1-1; maybe TRBD1 (5 bases). The CDR3 has 14 residues. Germline CDR1 reads SGDLS; CDR2 reads YYNGEE. Trimming took 5 bases from V and 0 from J, leaving 11 bases between them. The CDR3 loop reads CASRKGPLNTEAFF. In DNA, the CDR3 is TGTGCCAGCAGGAAGGGACCGCTGAACACTGAAGCTTTCTTT.

The J gene is TRBJ2-1, the V gene TRBV7-3; D is tentatively TRBD1 or TRBD2 (6 bases each). Germline CDR1 reads SGHTA; CDR2 reads FQGTGA. V shed 7 bases and J shed 0 bases, with 16 bases lying between them. CDR3 length: 16 residues. The CDR3 spells CASTLNGGSSYNEQFF. As DNA, the CDR3 is TGTGCCAGCACCCTGAACGGGGGCAGCTCCTACAATGAGCAGTTCTTC.

V is TRBV20-1 and J is TRBJ2-3; D is undetermined. V was trimmed by 2 bases and J by 4 bases, leaving 7 bases between them. CDR3 length: 12 residues. Germline V CDR1 and CDR2: DFQATT, SNEGSKA (reference sequence). The CDR3 loop reads CSARSGPDTQYF. The DNA for the CDR3 is TGCAGTGCTAGATCAGGACCAGATACGCAGTATTTT.

V gene TRBV7-2 combines with J gene TRBJ2-1; the D gene is possibly TRBD1 (6 bases). The CDR3 loop spans 14 amino acids. V lost 4 bases and J 3 bases, leaving 10 bases between the germline ends. Germline lookup yields CDR1 SGHTA and CDR2 FQGNSA. CDR3 sequence: CASSSTGIYNEQFF. The CDR3 coding sequence is TGTGCCAGCAGCTCAACAGGGATCTACAATGAGCAGTTCTTC.

The rearrangement joins TRBV6-2 or TRBV6-3 to TRBJ1-1; TRBD1 aligns across 8 bases. CDR3 length: 14 residues. Losses at the gene ends were 6 bases for V and 5 bases for J; bases not matched to a gene: 8. The V gene's germline CDR1 is MNHEY and CDR2 SVGEGT. CDR3 loop: CASRAGGFGTEAFF. For the CDR3, the DNA is TGTGCCAGCAGAGCAGGGGGCTTTGGGACTGAAGCTTTCTTT.

The chain uses TRBV28 and TRBJ2-1, with 11 bases matching TRBD2. Looked up from germline, CDR1 is MDHEN and CDR2 is SYDVKM. The CDR3 extends over 15 amino acids. J was trimmed by 4 bases and V by 6 bases; bases with no gene match: 5. The DNA for the CDR3 is TGTGCCAGCAGAGCCTGGACTAGCGGGTACAATGAGCAGTTCTTC. This translates into CASRAWTSGYNEQFF. The full variable domain, rest sourced from reference TRBV28 and TRBJ2-1, is DVKVTQSSRYLVKRTGEKVFLECVQDMDHENMFWYRQDPGLGLRLIYFSYDVKMKEKGDIPEGYSVSREKKERFSLILESASTNQTSMYLCASRAWTSGYNEQFFGPGTRLTVL.

The chain links TRBV7-2 to TRBJ1-2, with D possibly TRBD1 on 5 matching bases. Germline V lookup: CDR1 SGHTA, CDR2 FQGNSA. CDR3 length equals 15 residues. The ends were cut back, 0 bases at V and 4 bases at J, with 12 bases in the middle. The CDR3 loop is CASSLAGTSAYGYTF. The CDR3 nucleotides read TGTGCCAGCAGCTTAGCCGGGACCTCTGCCTATGGCTACACCTTC.

This clonotype was seen more than once but under ten times. The genes are TRBV20-1 and TRBJ2-1; no definite D call. The CDR3 spans 12 residues. Trimming left V 3 bases short and J 12 bases short, with 15 bases between. Germline V gene sequence: CDR1 DFQATT, CDR2 SNEGSKA (reference sequence). CDR3 protein: CSASGPHGWQFF. The DNA of the CDR3 is TGCAGTGCTAGTGGCCCCCATGGGTGGCAGTTCTTC.

The chain links TRBV20-1 to TRBJ2-1; a possible D gene is TRBD1 (6 bases). CDR3 length: 14 amino acids. Germline V gene data show CDR1 as DFQATT and CDR2 as SNEGSKA (reference sequence). With 1 base removed from V and 5 bases from J, the gap between germline ends came to 12 bases. CDR3 protein: CSARVQGPHNEQFF. The CDR3, as DNA: TGCAGTGCTAGAGTTCAGGGGCCCCACAATGAGCAGTTCTTC.

The chain uses TRBV10-3 and TRBJ2-5, with D perhaps being TRBD1 or TRBD2 (6 bases each). Germline values: CDR1 ENHRY, CDR2 SYGVKD. Trimming removed 0 bases at V and 3 bases at J, with 14 bases between. This CDR3 has 16 amino acids. The CDR3 here is CAISESTGDTKETQYF. As DNA, the CDR3 is TGTGCCATCAGTGAGTCCACGGGGGACACGAAAGAGACCCAGTACTTC.

This clonotype was counted only a few times. The chain carries TRBV20-1 and TRBJ2-7; 11 nucleotides line up with TRBD2. CDR1 and CDR2 from the germline V gene are DFQATT and SNEGSKA (reference sequence). J was trimmed by 6 bases and V by 0 bases; bases with no gene match: 7. This CDR3 has 15 amino acids. CDR3 sequence (DNA): TGCAGTGCTAGAGATCCCACTAGCGGGAGTCGCGAGCAGTACTTC. Amino acids: CSARDPTSGSREQYF.

At least ten counts were recorded for this clonotype. This chain links TRBV9 with TRBJ2-7; D ambiguous. Germline V gene sequence: CDR1 SGDLS, CDR2 YYNGEE. CDR3 size: 14 residues. V lost 0 bases and J 0 bases, leaving 7 bases between the germline ends. The CDR3 DNA is TGTGCCAGCAGCGTAGGATACAGCTCCTACGAGCAGTACTTC. It codes for CASSVGYSSYEQYF.

The chain employs TRBV6-2 or TRBV6-3 and TRBJ2-7, with D tentatively TRBD2 (6 bases). The CDR3 has 14 amino acids. V lost 7 bases and J 2 bases, leaving 15 bases between the germline ends. Germline CDR1 and CDR2: MNHEY and SVGEGT. The chain's CDR3 is CASIRDAGTYEQYF. The CDR3 DNA reads as TGTGCCAGCATAAGGGACGCGGGGACCTACGAGCAGTACTTC.

The V call is TRBV20-1, the J call TRBJ2-7, with D maybe TRBD2 (5 bases). The CDR3 length is 12 residues. Germline V gene lookup returns CDR1 DFQATT and CDR2 SNEGSKA (reference sequence). V gave up 0 bases and J gave up 6 bases, with 9 bases separating them. The CDR3 nucleotides read TGCAGTGCTAGAGATGAGGGTGGCGAGCAGTACTTC. It encodes CSARDEGGEQYF.

This clonotype has only one observation. The V and J genes are TRBV5-1 and TRBJ2-1; 9 bases line up with TRBD1. Losses at the gene ends were 0 bases for V and 4 bases for J; bases not matched to a gene: 5. From germline, CDR1 is SGHRS and CDR2 YFSETQ. The CDR3 loop spans 16 amino acids. CDR3 DNA: TGCGCCAGCAGCTTGGCCTTCGGACAGGGGTACAATGAGCAGTTCTTC. Translating it yields CASSLAFGQGYNEQFF. The variable domain in full, with the rest retrieved from reference TRBV5-1 and TRBJ2-1, is KAGVTQTPRYLIKTRGQQVTLSCSPISGHRSVSWYQQTPGQGLQFLFEYFSETQRNKGNFPGRFSGRQFSNSRSEMNVSTLELGDSALYLCASSLAFGQGYNEQFFGPGTRLTVL.

The chain couples TRBV6-2 or TRBV6-3 to TRBJ2-2, with D tentatively TRBD1 (6 bases). The CDR3 totals 15 residues. Trimming cost V 0 bases and J 3 bases, with 8 bases left between them. Germline V gives CDR1 MNHEY, CDR2 SVGEGT. For the CDR3, the DNA is TGTGCCAGCAGTTACTCGGCAGGGGACACCGGGGAGCTGTTTTTT. Translation gives CASSYSAGDTGELFF.

Only a few counts were recorded for this clonotype. This sequence joins TRBV7-2 and TRBJ2-6; tentative D call: TRBD2 (5 bases). This CDR3 is 16 amino acids long. CDR1 SGHTA and CDR2 FQGNSA come from the germline V gene. V was cut by 0 bases and J by 6 bases, with 12 bases left in between. CDR3 in amino acids: CASSLASGLLANVLTF. DNA of the CDR3: TGTGCCAGCAGCTTAGCGTCCGGACTTTTGGCCAACGTCCTGACTTTC.

V gene TRBV24-1 combines with J gene TRBJ2-1; 10 positions match TRBD1. J lost 2 bases, V lost 4 bases, and 7 bases had no gene match. Germline CDR1 and CDR2: KGHDR and SFDVKD. This CDR3 has 17 amino acids. CDR3 DNA sequence: TGTGCCACCAGTGACCCCCCGGGACAGGGGACCTACAATGAGCAGTTCTTC. Encoded protein: CATSDPPGQGTYNEQFF.

As for this clonotype: A much larger clone lies a single base off, so this may be a read error. The chain is built from TRBV5-1 and TRBJ2-1; no clear D. V gave up 2 bases and J gave up 11 bases, with 17 bases separating them. Looked up from germline, CDR1 is SGHRS and CDR2 is YFSETQ. The CDR3 runs 14 residues. This chain's CDR3 is CASSFNPDRRQQFF. Here the CDR3 DNA reads TGCGCCAGCAGCTTTAACCCGGATCGACGGCAGCAGTTCTTC.

This clonotype was observed a handful of times. The chain joins TRBV5-1 to TRBJ1-1; D is unresolved. Trimming pared 0 bases from V and 0 bases from J, leaving 9 bases between. The CDR3 loop spans 15 amino acids. Germline V lookup: CDR1 SGHRS, CDR2 YFSETQ. The DNA of the CDR3 is TGCGCCAGCAGCTTGGGTAGCCCGCTGAACACTGAAGCTTTCTTT. Its translation: CASSLGSPLNTEAFF.

The chain employs TRBV5-1 and TRBJ1-1, with 8 bases matching TRBD1. CDR3 length: 14 amino acids. The ends lost 2 bases at V and 3 bases at J; junction bases unmatched: 3. Germline CDR1 is SGHRS and CDR2 is YFSETQ. CDR3 DNA: TGCGCCAGCAGCTTTGACAGGGGCGACACTGAAGCTTTCTTT. It yields the protein CASSFDRGDTEAFF. Drawing the rest from reference TRBV5-1 and TRBJ1-1, the complete variable domain is KAGVTQTPRYLIKTRGQQVTLSCSPISGHRSVSWYQQTPGQGLQFLFEYFSETQRNKGNFPGRFSGRQFSNSRSEMNVSTLELGDSALYLCASSFDRGDTEAFFGQGTRLTVV.